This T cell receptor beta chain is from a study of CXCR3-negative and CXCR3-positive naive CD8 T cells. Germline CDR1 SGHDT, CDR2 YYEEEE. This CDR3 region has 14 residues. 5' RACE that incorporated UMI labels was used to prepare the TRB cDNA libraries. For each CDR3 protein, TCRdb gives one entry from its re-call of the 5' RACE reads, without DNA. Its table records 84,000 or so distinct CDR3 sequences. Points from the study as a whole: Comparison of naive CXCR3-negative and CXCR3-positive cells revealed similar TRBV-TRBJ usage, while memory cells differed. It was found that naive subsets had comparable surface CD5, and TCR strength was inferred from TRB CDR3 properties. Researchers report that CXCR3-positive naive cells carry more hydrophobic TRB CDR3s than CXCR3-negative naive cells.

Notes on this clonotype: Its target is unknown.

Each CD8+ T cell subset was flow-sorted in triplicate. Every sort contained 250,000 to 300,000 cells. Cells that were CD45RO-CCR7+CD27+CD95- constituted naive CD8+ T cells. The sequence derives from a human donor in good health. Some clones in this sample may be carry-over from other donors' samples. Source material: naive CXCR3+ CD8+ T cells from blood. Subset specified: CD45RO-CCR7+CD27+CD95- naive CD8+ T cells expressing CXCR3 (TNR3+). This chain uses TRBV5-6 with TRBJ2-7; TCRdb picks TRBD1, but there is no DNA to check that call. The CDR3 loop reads CASSSGTQPYEQYF.